This paragraph reports one T cell receptor (beta chain). The data stem from a study of OX40 agonist ivuxolimab in advanced cancers. As for the study in general: Patients' therapy was ivuxolimab, an antibody that acts as an agonist of OX40 (CD134). Every patient in dose escalation had hepatocellular carcinoma, melanoma, renal cell or head and neck cancer. The eligibility criteria allowed prior anti-PD-1, anti-PD-L1 or anti-CTLA-4 therapy, and around 40% had some.

The CDR3 length is 14 residues. The germline V gene has CDR1 GTSNPN and CDR2 SVGIG (reference sequence). Trimming cost V 3 bases and J 5 bases, with 16 bases left between them. The repertoire was sequenced with immunoSEQ multiplex PCR; TCRdb's copy has only in-frame clones and lacks some. In the table there are approximately 89,000 clones, over 75% of which are singletons. The sequences come from CD4+ or CD8+ T cells sorted from blood, collected in a trial of the OX40 agonist ivuxolimab. V usage is TRBV30 and J usage is TRBJ2-5, with D perhaps being TRBD1 or TRBD2 (5 bases each). The receptor comes from an adult with an advanced solid tumor such as melanoma, head and neck, liver or kidney cancer. CDR3 nucleotides: TGTGCCTGGAGCGGGGCAGGGAGATTGGAGACCCAGTACTTC. It specifies CAWSGAGRLETQYF.